A selection of T cell receptor beta chains follows, all from one sample in a study of cytomegalovirus exposure and HLA in healthy donors. Using immunoSEQ multiplex PCR, the repertoire was profiled, and TCRdb retains in-frame clones only, with some absent. The table lists about 83,000 clones, 96% of them singletons. The specimen was PBMCs. All receptors derive from a woman aged 18-35 years in good health and CMV-seronegative. Both conserved end residues are part of each CDR3. D genes are given only for firm matches. Size is omitted from some rows. Given values are once, few, many or a class for expanded clones.

size,D,J,V,DNA,CDR3
.,.,TRBJ1-6,TRBV27,TGTGCCAGCGGGACTTTAATGGACGGCAAAGATTCACCCCTCCACTTT,CASGTLMDGKDSPLHF
.,.,TRBJ2-1,TRBV15,TGTGCCACCAGCAGTCGTAGTGGCGGTGGTTCCTACAATGAGCAGTTCTTC,CATSSRSGGGSYNEQFF
.,TRBD2,TRBJ2-2,TRBV4-1,TGCGCCAGCAGCCCGCGTGGGGAGGGGAACACCGGGGAGCTGTTTTTT,CASSPRGEGNTGELFF
.,TRBD1,TRBJ2-7,TRBV6-5,TGTGCCAGCAGACAGGGGACCGAGCAGTACTTC,CASRQGTEQYF
.,TRBD1,TRBJ2-7,TRBV28,TGTGCCAGCAGTCAGGGACAGGGCGGCGAGCAGTACTTC,CASSQGQGGEQYF
.,.,TRBJ2-3,TRBV10-3,TGTGCCATCAGTGAAGGGGCGGCAGATACGCAGTATTTT,CAISEGAADTQYF
.,TRBD1,TRBJ2-2,TRBV7-9,TGTGCCAGCAGCCGGACAGGGGGCAACACCGGGGAGCTGTTTTTT,CASSRTGGNTGELFF
.,.,TRBJ2-7,TRBV9,TGTGCCAGCAGCGTTGGAATAAGGGGGACTACCTACGAGCAGTACTTC,CASSVGIRGTTYEQYF
.,TRBD2,TRBJ2-5,TRBV5-1,TGCGCCAGCAGCTTGGCCGGGGTAGCGGGAGGACAAGAGACCCAGTACTTC,CASSLAGVAGGQETQYF
.,TRBD1,TRBJ1-1,TRBV5-1,TGCGCCAGCAGCTGGGGGACAGGGAGGTTTACTGAAGCTTTCTTT,CASSWGTGRFTEAFF
few,.,TRBJ2-1,TRBV2,TGTGCCAGCAGTGTACAGCCCCACAATGAGCAGTTCTTC,CASSVQPHNEQFF
.,TRBD1,TRBJ2-5,TRBV6-6,TGTGCCAGCAGCGACAGGGGCTGGGAGACCCAGTACTTC,CASSDRGWETQYF
.,.,TRBJ1-5,TRBV10-2,TGCGCCAGCAGTGATGAGTTGGCAGCGCAGCCCCAGCATTTT,CASSDELAAQPQHF
.,TRBD2,TRBJ2-7,TRBV4-1,TGCGCCAGCAGCCAAGTCCCTAGCGGGACTACCTACGAGCAGTACTTC,CASSQVPSGTTYEQYF
.,TRBD2,TRBJ2-7,TRBV2,TGTGCCAGCAGTGAAAAACTAGCGGGGCCTCTCTACGAGCAGTACTTC,CASSEKLAGPLYEQYF
.,.,TRBJ1-2,TRBV7-8,TGTGCCAGCAGCTTAGGGGGCCTGGGTGGCTACACCTTC,CASSLGGLGGYTF
.,.,TRBJ1-2,TRBV11-1,TGTGCCAGCAGCGCACAGGCGGGAAACTATGGCTACACCTTC,CASSAQAGNYGYTF
.,TRBD1,TRBJ1-5,TRBV29-1,TGCAGCGAGAAGACAGGGGGTAATCAGCCCCAGCATTTT,CSEKTGGNQPQHF
.,.,TRBJ1-4,TRBV27,TGTGCCAGCAAGGGGCAGGGCGGCTCAACTAATGAAAAACTGTTTTTT,CASKGQGGSTNEKLFF
.,TRBD2,TRBJ2-2,TRBV18,TGTGCCAGCTCAAGACTAGCGGGACTTTTGAACACCGGGGAGCTGTTTTTT,CASSRLAGLLNTGELFF
.,.,TRBJ2-1,TRBV12-2,TGTGCAAGTCGAGCGGGGGGGACTAGCGGGAGGAGCTCCTACAATGAGCAGTTCTTC,CASRAGGTSGRSSYNEQFF
.,.,TRBJ2-7,TRBV9,TGTGCCAGCAGCCCGATAATGCAGGGCTACGAGCAGTACTTC,CASSPIMQGYEQYF
.,.,TRBJ2-7,TRBV7-9,TGTGCCAGCAGACCCGAGACCAGGGGCGCGGCGCAGTACTTC,CASRPETRGAAQYF
.,TRBD2,TRBJ2-3,TRBV27,TGTGCCAGCAGTCTGGGACTAGGTTCCCCAGATACGCAGTATTTT,CASSLGLGSPDTQYF
.,.,TRBJ2-5,TRBV12-5,TGTGCTAGTGCCCGCGCCAGGGGCGGCTTCCAAGAGACCCAGTACTTC,CASARARGGFQETQYF
.,TRBD1,TRBJ1-2,TRBV19,TGTGCCAGTACGGACAGGGGGCCGAACCCTGCCGGTGGCTACACCTTC,CASTDRGPNPAGGYTF
.,TRBD2,TRBJ2-7,TRBV11-2,TGTGCCAGCAGCTTAGGGCGCGGCGGGAGAGGCCCCTACGAGCAGTACTTC,CASSLGRGGRGPYEQYF
.,TRBD1,TRBJ1-4,TRBV6-1,TGTGCCACCAACAGGGGAGAGGATGAAAAACTGTTTTTT,CATNRGEDEKLFF
.,TRBD2,TRBJ2-3,TRBV27,TGTGCCAGCGTCCTCCGAGCGGGAGTGGGTGTCAAGCAGTATTTT,CASVLRAGVGVKQYF
.,TRBD2,TRBJ2-1,TRBV6-5,TGTGCCAGCAGTTCCCGACTAGCAGGGGAGCAGTTCTTC,CASSSRLAGEQFF
.,.,TRBJ2-5,TRBV21-1,TGTGCCAGCAGCAAACGGGGGGAGACCCAGTACTTC,CASSKRGETQYF
.,.,TRBJ2-1,TRBV27,TGTGCCAGCAGTTGGGGGGATGGAGGTTACAATGAGCAGTTCTTC,CASSWGDGGYNEQFF
few,.,TRBJ1-2,TRBV6-1,TGTGCCAGCAGTGAAGTCAGGGGAACGACCTTC,CASSEVRGTTF
once,TRBD1,TRBJ1-1,TRBV29-1,TGCAGCGTTGAAGGGGGGCAGGGGGGCACTGAAGCTTTCTTT,CSVEGGQGGTEAFF
.,TRBD2,TRBJ2-7,TRBV5-4,TGTGCCAGCAGCTGGGGACTAGCGGGTTCCTACGAGCAGTACTTC,CASSWGLAGSYEQYF
.,TRBD2,TRBJ2-2,TRBV9,TGTGCCAGCAGCGTAGTGAGCGGGGCGAACACCGGGGAGCTGTTTTTT,CASSVVSGANTGELFF
.,.,TRBJ2-7,TRBV19,TGTGCCAGTAGTCAACAGTCAAGCTCCTACGAGCAGTACTTC,CASSQQSSSYEQYF
.,.,TRBJ2-2,TRBV9,TGTGCCAGCAGCGCCAGAATAAACACCGGGGAGCTGTTTTTT,CASSARINTGELFF
few,.,TRBJ2-2,TRBV29-1,TGCAGCGTATACTCCGGGACTTCGAACACCGGGGAGCTGTTTTTT,CSVYSGTSNTGELFF
.,TRBD1,TRBJ2-3,TRBV25-1,TGTGCCAGCAGCGATCCAGGGGGCGGCACAGATACGCAGTATTTT,CASSDPGGGTDTQYF
.,.,TRBJ2-7,TRBV7-6,TGTGCCAGCAGCTCCCTACAGGGCATTTCAGCCTACGAGCAGTACTTC,CASSSLQGISAYEQYF
.,TRBD2,TRBJ2-3,TRBV14,TGTGCCAGCAGCCGACTAGCGGGTACCACAGATACGCAGTATTTT,CASSRLAGTTDTQYF
.,.,TRBJ1-3,TRBV5-1,TGCGCCAGCAGCTTGGGGGCAGGGGATGGAAACACCATATATTTT,CASSLGAGDGNTIYF
.,.,TRBJ1-1,TRBV7-9,TGTGCCAGCAGACAAAAGATAGGTCAGGAGAACACTGAAGCTTTCTTT,CASRQKIGQENTEAFF
.,.,TRBJ1-5,TRBV6-5,TGTGCCAGCAGTTACTCGACCGGGGGGAATCAGCCCCAGCATTTT,CASSYSTGGNQPQHF
.,TRBD2,TRBJ2-1,TRBV9,TGTGCCAGCAGCACGGCCCGAGGACTTAGCGGGGGGTTCTACAATGAGCAGTTCTTC,CASSTARGLSGGFYNEQFF
.,.,TRBJ2-7,TRBV5-4,TGTGCCAGCAGCCCTGTCTCCTCCTACGAGCAGTACTTC,CASSPVSSYEQYF
.,.,TRBJ2-1,TRBV2,TGTGCCAGCATCGCGCCGGGAAATGAGCAGTTCTTC,CASIAPGNEQFF
once,.,TRBJ2-7,TRBV7-9,TGTGCCAGCAGCCCCGTTACCGAGACAGCTACCTACGAGCAGTACTTC,CASSPVTETATYEQYF
.,TRBD1,TRBJ2-1,TRBV5-4,TGTGCCAGCAGCGAGCCGGGACAGGAGTACAATGAGCAGTTCTTC,CASSEPGQEYNEQFF
.,.,TRBJ2-7,TRBV28,TGTGCCAGCAGTTTAAATGGAGTCTACGAGCAGTACTTC,CASSLNGVYEQYF